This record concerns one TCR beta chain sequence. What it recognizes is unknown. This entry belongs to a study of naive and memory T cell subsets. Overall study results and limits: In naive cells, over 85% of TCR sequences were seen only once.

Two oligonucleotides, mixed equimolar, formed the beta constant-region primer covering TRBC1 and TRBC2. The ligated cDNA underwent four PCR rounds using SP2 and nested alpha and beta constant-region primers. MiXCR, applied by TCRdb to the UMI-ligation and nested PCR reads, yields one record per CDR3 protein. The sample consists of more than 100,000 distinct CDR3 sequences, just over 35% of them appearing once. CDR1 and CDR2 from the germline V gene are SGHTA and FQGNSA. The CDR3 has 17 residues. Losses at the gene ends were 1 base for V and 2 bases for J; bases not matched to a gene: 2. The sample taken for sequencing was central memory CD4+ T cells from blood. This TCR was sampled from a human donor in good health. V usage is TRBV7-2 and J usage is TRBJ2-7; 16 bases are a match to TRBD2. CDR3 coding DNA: TGTGCCAGCAGCTTAGGGGGGACTAGCGGGAGGGCCTACGAGCAGTACTTC. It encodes CASSLGGTSGRAYEQYF.